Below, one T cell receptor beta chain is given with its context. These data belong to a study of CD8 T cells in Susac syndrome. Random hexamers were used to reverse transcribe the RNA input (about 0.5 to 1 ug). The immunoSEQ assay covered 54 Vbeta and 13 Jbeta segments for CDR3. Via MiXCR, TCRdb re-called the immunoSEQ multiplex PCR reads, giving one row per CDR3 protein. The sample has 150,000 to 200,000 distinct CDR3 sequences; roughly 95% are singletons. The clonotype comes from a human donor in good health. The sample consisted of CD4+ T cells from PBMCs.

CDR3 residues: CASSQSGTLQYF. In DNA, the CDR3 is TGTGCCAGCAGCCAAAGCGGGACTTTGCAGTACTTC. J is TRBJ2-7 and V is TRBV7-9; 7 nucleotides align to TRBD2. The CDR3 totals 12 residues. The germline gives CDR1 SEHNR, CDR2 FQNEAQ (reference sequence). V lost 5 bases, J lost 9 bases, and 7 bases stayed unmatched.